This TCR beta chain was captured in a study of blood T cells in healthy people across ages. A note on this clonotype: A much larger clone is a single base away; this may be a read error.

After removal of 1 base from V and 2 bases from J, the junction contained 10 bases not matched to a gene. CDR1 and CDR2 (germline): MNHEY, SVGAGI. The CDR3 extends over 18 amino acids. The second PCR ran about 6 to 12 cycles with a sample-barcoded 5' primer and J-beta primers. TCRdb called the 5' RACE reads again in MiXCR, with one record for every CDR3 protein. The sample records 870,000 or so distinct CDR3 sequences, more than 25% being singletons. This receptor was taken from a woman older than 75 in good health. The chain links TRBV6-5 to TRBJ2-3; 9 bases map to TRBD2. Sequencing input: blood. DNA for the CDR3: TGTGCCAGCAGTTACTTCCCCCTGACTAGCGGAAACACAGATACGCAGTATTTT. Translated, it gives CASSYFPLTSGNTDTQYF.